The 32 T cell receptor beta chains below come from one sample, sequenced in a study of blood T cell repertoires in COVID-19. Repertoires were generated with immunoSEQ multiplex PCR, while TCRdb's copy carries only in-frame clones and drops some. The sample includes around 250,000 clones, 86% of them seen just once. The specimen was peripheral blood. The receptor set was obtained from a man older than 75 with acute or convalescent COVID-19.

DNA of the CDR3: TGTGCCAGCAGGTCCACAGTCTACGGCTACACCTTC. It codes for CASRSTVYGYTF. V is TRBV27 and J is TRBJ1-2; D is undetermined. V was pared by 6 bases and J by 8 bases, with 13 bases between. Looked up from germline, CDR1 is MNHEY and CDR2 is SMNVEV (reference sequence). This CDR3 is built from 12 residues.

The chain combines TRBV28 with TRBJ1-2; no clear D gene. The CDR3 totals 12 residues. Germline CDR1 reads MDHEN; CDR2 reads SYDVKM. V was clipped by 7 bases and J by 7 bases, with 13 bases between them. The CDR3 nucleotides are TGTGCCAGCACCCCCGGAGGGCTTGGCTACACCTTC. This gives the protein CASTPGGLGYTF.

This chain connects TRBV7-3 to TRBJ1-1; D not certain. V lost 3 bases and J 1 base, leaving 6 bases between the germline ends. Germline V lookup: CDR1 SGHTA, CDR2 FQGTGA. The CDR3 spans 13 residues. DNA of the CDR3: TGTGCCAGCAGCTTCGGGGAGAACACTGAAGCTTTCTTT. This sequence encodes CASSFGENTEAFF.

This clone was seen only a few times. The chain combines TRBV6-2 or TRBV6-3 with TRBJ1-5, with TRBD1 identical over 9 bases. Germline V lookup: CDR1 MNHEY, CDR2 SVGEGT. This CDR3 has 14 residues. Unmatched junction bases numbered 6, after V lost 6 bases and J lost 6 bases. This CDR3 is CASSPTGGIQPQHF. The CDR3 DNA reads TGTGCCAGCAGCCCGACAGGGGGGATTCAGCCCCAGCATTTT.

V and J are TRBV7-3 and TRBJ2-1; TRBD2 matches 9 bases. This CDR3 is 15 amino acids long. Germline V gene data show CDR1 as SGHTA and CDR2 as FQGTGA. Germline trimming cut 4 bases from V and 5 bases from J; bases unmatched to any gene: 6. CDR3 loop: CASSSGLARNNEQFF. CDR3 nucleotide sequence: TGTGCCAGCAGCTCCGGACTAGCGAGGAACAATGAGCAGTTCTTC.

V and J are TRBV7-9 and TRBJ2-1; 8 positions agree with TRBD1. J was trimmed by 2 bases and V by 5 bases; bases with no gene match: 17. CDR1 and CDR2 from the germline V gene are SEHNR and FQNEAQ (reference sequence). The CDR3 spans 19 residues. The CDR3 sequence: CASSRSSGQGLSTYNEQFF. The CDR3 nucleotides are TGTGCCAGCAGCAGAAGCTCCGGACAGGGTCTTTCGACCTACAATGAGCAGTTCTTC.

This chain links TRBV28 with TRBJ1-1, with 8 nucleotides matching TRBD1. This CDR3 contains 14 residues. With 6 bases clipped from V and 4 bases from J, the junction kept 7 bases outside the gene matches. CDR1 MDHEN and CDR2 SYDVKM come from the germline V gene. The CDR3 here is CASSRIGTGTEAFF. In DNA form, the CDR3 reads TGTGCCAGCAGCCGAATTGGGACAGGCACTGAAGCTTTCTTT.

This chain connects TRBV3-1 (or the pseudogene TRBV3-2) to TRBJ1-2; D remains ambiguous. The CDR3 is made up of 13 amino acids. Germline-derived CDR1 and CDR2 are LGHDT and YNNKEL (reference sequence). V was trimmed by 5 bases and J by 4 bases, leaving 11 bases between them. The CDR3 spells CASSFGGIYGYTF. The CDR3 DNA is TGTGCCAGCAGCTTCGGCGGTATCTATGGCTACACCTTC.

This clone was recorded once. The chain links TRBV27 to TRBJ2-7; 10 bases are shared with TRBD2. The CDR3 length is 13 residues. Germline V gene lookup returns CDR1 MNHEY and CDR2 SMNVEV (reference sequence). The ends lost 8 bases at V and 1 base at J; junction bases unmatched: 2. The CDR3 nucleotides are TGTGCCAGCGGACTAGCGGCTTCCTACGAGCAGTACTTC. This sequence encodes CASGLAASYEQYF.

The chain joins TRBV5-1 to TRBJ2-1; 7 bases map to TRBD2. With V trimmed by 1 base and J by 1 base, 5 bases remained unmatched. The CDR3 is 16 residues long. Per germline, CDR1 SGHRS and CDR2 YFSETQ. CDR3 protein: CASSLSVSGSYNEQFF. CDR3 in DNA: TGCGCCAGCAGCTTGAGCGTTAGCGGGTCCTACAATGAGCAGTTCTTC.

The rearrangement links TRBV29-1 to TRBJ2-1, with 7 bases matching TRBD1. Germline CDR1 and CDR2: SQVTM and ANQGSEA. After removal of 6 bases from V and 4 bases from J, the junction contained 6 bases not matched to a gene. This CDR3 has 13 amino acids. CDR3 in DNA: TGCAGCGTGGGCAGGGACAGATACAATGAGCAGTTCTTC. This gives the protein CSVGRDRYNEQFF.

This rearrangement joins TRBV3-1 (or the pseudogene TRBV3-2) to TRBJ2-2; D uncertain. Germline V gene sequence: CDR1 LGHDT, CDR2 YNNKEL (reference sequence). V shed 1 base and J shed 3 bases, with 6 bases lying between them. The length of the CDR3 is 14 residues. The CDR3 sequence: CASSQGPYTGELFF. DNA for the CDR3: TGTGCCAGCAGCCAAGGTCCGTACACCGGGGAGCTGTTTTTT.

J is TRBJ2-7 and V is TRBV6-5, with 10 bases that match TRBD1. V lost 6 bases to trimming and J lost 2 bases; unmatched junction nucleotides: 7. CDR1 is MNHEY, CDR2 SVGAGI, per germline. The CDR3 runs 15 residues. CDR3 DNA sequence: TGTGCCAGCAGATTCCGGGACAGGGGAGCCTACGAGCAGTACTTC. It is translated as CASRFRDRGAYEQYF.

In DNA form, the CDR3 reads TGTGCCATCAGTGGACAGGGAGAAGAAAAACTGTTTTTT. Amino acid sequence: CAISGQGEEKLFF. The chain combines TRBV10-3 with TRBJ1-4; TRBD1 matches 7 bases. The ends lost 4 bases at V and 8 bases at J; junction bases unmatched: 4. The CDR3 loop spans 13 amino acids. Germline loops: CDR1 ENHRY, CDR2 SYGVKD.

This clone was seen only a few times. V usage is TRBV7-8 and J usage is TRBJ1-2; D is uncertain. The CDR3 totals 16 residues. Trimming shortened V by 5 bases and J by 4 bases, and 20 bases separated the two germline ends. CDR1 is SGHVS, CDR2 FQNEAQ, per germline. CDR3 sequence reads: CASSPRRVSPVYGYTF. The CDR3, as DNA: TGTGCCAGCAGCCCCCGCCGTGTCAGTCCCGTCTATGGCTACACCTTC.

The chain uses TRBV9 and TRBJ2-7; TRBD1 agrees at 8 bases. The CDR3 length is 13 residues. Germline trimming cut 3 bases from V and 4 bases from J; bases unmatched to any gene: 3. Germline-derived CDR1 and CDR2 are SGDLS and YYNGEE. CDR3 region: CASSDQGAYEQYF. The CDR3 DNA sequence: TGTGCCAGCAGCGACCAGGGGGCTTACGAGCAGTACTTC.

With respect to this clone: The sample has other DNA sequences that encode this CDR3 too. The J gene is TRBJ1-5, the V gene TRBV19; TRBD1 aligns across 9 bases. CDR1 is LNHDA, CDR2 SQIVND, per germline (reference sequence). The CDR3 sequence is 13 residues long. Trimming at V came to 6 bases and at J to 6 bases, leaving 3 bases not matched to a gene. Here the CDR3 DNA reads TGTGCCAGTAGGGGACAGGGAGGTCAGCCCCAGCATTTT. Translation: CASRGQGGQPQHF.

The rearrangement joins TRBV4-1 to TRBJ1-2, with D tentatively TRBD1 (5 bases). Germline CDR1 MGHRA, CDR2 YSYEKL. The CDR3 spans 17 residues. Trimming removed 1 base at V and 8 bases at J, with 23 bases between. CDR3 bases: TGCGCCAGCAGCCAAGCCCCCTCGGGGGGTCCTTATGACGGCTACACCTTC. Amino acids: CASSQAPSGGPYDGYTF.

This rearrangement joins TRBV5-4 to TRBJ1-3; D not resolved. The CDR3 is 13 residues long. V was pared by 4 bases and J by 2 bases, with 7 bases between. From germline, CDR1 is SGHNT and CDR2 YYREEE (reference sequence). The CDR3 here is CASSREPGNTIYF. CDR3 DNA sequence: TGTGCCAGCAGCCGGGAGCCTGGAAACACCATATATTTT.

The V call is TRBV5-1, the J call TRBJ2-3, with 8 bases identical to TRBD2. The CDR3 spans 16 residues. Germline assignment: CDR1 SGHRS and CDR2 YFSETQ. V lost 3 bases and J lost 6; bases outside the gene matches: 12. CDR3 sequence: CASSSNSGGASDTQYF. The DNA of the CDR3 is TGCGCCAGCAGCTCCAATTCCGGGGGGGCGTCGGATACGCAGTATTTT.

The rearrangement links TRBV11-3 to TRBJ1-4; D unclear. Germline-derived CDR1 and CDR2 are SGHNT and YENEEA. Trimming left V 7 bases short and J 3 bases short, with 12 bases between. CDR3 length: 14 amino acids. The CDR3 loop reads CASTLAGSNEKLFF. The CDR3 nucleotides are TGTGCCAGCACCCTTGCGGGGTCTAATGAAAAACTGTTTTTT.

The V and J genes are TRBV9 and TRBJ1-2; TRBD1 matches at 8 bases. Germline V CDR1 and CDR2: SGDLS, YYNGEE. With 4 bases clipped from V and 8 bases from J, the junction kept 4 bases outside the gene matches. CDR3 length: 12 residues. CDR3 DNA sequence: TGTGCCAGCAGCACACACAGGGGGGGCTACACCTTC. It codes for CASSTHRGGYTF.

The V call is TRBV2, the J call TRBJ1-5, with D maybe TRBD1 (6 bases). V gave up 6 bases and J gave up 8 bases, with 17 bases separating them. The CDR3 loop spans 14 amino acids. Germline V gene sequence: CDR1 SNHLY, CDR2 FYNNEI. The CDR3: CASSARTVEKPQHF. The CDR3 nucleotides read TGTGCCAGCAGCGCCCGGACAGTCGAAAAGCCCCAGCATTTT.

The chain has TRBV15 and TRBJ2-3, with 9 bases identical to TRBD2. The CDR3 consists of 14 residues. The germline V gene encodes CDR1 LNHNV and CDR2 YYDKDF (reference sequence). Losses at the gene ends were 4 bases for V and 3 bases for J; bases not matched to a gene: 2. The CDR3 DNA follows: TGTGCCACCAGCACGGCGGGAGGGACAGATACGCAGTATTTT. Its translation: CATSTAGGTDTQYF.

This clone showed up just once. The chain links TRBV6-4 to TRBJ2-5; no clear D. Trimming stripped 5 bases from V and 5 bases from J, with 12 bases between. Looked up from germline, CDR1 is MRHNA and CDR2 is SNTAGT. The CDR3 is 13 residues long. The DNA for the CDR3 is TGTGCCAGCAGTTCCCAACTCGGGGAGACCCAGTACTTC. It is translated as CASSSQLGETQYF.

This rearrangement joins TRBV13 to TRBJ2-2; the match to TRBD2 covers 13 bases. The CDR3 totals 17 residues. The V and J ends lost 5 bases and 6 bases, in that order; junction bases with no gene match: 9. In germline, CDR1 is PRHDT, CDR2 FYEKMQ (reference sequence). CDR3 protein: CASSPRLAGGHSGELFF. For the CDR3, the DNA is TGTGCCAGCAGCCCCCGACTAGCGGGAGGCCACTCCGGGGAGCTGTTTTTT.

The CDR3 DNA reads TGTGCCAGCAAGCGCGGACAGGGATCCTACGAGCAGTACTTC. Protein product: CASKRGQGSYEQYF. This chain connects TRBV25-1 to TRBJ2-7, with 8 positions matching TRBD1. The junction had 6 bases not matched to a gene; V was cut back by 7 bases and J by 1 base. CDR3 length: 14 residues. Looked up from germline, CDR1 is MGHDK and CDR2 is SYGVNS.

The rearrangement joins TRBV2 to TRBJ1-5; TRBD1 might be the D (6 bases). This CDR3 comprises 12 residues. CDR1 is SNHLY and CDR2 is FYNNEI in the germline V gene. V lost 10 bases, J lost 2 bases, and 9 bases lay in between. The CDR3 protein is CATRTGNQPQHF. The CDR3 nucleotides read TGTGCCACACGGACAGGCAATCAGCCCCAGCATTTT.

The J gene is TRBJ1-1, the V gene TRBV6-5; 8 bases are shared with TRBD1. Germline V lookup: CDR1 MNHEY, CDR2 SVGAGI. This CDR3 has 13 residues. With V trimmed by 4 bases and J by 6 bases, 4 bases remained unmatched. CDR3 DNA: TGTGCCAGCAGTTTTCAGGGGGCTGCTGAAGCTTTCTTT. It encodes CASSFQGAAEAFF.

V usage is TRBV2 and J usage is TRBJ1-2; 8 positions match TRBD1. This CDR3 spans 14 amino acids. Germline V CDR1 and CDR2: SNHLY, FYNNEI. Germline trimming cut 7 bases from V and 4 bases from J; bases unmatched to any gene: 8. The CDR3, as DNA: TGTGCCAGCAAGGAGACAGGGGTGGTCTATGGCTACACCTTC. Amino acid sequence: CASKETGVVYGYTF.

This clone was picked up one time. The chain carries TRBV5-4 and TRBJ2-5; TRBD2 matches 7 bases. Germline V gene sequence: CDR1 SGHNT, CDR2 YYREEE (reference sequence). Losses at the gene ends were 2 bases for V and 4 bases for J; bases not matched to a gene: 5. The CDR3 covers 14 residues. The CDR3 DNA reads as TGTGCCAGCAGCTTTGGGGGGGTTCGAGAGACCCAGTACTTC. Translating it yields CASSFGGVRETQYF.

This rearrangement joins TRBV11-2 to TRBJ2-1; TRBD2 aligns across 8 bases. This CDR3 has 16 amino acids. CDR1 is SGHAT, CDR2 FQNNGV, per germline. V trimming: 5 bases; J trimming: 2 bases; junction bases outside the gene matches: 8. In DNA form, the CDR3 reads TGTGCCAGCAGCCAAGGATCTAGCGGGCCCTACAATGAGCAGTTCTTC. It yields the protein CASSQGSSGPYNEQFF.